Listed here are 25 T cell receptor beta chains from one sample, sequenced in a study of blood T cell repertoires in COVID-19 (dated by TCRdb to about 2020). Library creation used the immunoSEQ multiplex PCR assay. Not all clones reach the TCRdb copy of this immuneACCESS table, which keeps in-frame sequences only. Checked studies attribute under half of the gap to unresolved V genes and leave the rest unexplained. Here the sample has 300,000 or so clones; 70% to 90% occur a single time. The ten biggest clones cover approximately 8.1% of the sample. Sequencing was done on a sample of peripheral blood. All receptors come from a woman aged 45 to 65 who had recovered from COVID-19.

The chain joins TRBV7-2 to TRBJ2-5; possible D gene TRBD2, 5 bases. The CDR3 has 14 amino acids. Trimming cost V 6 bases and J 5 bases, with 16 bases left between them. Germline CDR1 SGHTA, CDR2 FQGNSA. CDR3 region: CASRPAGSRETQYF. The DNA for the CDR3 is TGTGCCAGCAGGCCGGCGGGTAGCAGGGAGACCCAGTACTTC.

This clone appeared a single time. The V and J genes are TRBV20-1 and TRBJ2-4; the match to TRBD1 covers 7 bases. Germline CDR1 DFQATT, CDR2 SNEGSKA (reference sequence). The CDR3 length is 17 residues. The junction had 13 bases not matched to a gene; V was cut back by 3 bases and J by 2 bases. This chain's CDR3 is CSASAQLQGLPKNIQYF. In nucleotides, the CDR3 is TGCAGTGCTAGTGCCCAACTACAGGGGCTGCCCAAAAACATTCAGTACTTC.

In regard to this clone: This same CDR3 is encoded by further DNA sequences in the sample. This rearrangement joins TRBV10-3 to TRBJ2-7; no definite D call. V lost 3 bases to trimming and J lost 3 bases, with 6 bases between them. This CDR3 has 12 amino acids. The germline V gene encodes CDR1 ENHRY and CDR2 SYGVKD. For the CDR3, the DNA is TGTGCCATCAGTGAAAGAGGCTACGAGCAGTACTTC. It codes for CAISERGYEQYF.

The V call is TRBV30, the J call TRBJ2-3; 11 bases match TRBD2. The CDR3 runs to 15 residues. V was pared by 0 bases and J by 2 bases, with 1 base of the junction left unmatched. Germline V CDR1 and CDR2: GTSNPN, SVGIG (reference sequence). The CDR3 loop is CAWSVLAGATDTQYF. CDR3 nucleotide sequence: TGTGCCTGGAGTGTACTAGCGGGGGCCACAGATACGCAGTATTTT.

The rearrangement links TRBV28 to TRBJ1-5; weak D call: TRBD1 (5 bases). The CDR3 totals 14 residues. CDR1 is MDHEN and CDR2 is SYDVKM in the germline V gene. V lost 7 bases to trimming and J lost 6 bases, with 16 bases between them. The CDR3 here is CASTIRGPFQPQHF. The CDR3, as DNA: TGTGCCAGCACCATTAGGGGCCCTTTTCAGCCCCAGCATTTT.

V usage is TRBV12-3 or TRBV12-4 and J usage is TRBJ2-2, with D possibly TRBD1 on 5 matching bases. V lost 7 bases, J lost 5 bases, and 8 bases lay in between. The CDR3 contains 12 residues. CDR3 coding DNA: TGTGCCAGCACTAGGGGAACCGGGGAGCTGTTTTTT. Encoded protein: CASTRGTGELFF.

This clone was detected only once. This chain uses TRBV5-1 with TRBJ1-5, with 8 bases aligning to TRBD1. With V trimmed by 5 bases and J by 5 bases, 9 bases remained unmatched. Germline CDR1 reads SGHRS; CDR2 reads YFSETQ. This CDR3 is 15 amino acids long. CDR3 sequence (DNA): TGCGCCAGCAGTCGTGACGGGGGACAGGATCAGCCCCAGCATTTT. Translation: CASSRDGGQDQPQHF. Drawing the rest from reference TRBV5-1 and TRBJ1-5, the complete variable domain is KAGVTQTPRYLIKTRGQQVTLSCSPISGHRSVSWYQQTPGQGLQFLFEYFSETQRNKGNFPGRFSGRQFSNSRSEMNVSTLELGDSALYLCASSRDGGQDQPQHFGDGTRLSIL.

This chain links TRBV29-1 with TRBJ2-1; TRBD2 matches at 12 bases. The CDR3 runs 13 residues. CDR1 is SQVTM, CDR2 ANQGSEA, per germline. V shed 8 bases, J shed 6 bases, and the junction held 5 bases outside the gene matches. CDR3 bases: TGCAGCCCAAGACTAGCGGGAGCCAATGAGCAGTTCTTC. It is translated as CSPRLAGANEQFF.

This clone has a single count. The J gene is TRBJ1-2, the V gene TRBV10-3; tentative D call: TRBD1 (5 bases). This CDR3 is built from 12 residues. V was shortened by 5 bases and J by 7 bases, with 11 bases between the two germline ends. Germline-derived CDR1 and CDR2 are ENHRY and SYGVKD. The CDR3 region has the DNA TGTGCCATCAGTCCCCCTGGGGCTGGCTACACCTTC. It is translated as CAISPPGAGYTF.

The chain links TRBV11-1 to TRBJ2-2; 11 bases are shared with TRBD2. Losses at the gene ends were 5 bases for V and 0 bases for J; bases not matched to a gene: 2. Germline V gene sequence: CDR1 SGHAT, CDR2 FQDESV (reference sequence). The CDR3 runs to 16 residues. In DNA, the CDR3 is TGTGCCAGCAGCCGGACTAGCGGGTCGAACACCGGGGAGCTGTTTTTT. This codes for CASSRTSGSNTGELFF. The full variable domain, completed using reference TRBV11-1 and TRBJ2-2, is EAEVAQSPRYKITEKSQAVAFWCDPISGHATLYWYRQILGQGPELLVQFQDESVVDDSQLPKDRFSAERLKGVDSTLKIQPAELGDSAMYLCASSRTSGSNTGELFFGEGSRLTVL.

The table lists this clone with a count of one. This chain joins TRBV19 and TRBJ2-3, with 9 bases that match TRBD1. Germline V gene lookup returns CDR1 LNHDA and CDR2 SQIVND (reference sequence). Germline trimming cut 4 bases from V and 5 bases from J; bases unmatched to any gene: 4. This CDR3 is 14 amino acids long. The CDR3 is CASSSMTGGDTQYF. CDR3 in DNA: TGTGCCAGTAGTAGCATGACAGGGGGAGATACGCAGTATTTT.

The CDR3 DNA is TGTGCCAGAGTAGGGAGGCGGGGTGAAAAACTGTTTTTT. It is translated as CARVGRRGEKLFF. The chain links TRBV27 to TRBJ1-4; D unclear. CDR1 is MNHEY and CDR2 is SMNVEV in the germline V gene (reference sequence). V dropped 9 bases and J dropped 7 bases, with 15 bases sitting between them. The CDR3 has 13 residues.

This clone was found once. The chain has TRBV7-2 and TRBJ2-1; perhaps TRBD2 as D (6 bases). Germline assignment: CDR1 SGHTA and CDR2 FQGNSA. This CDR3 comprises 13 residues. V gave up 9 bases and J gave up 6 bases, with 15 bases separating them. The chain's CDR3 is CASGRGTVNEQFF. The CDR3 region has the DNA TGTGCCAGTGGGCGAGGGACTGTCAATGAGCAGTTCTTC.

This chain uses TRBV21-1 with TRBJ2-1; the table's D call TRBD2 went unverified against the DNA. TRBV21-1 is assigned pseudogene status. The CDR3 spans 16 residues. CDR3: CASSKLAGRRYNEQFF. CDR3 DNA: TGTGCCAGCAGCAAATTAGCGGGGCGCCGGTACAATGAGCAGTTCTTC.

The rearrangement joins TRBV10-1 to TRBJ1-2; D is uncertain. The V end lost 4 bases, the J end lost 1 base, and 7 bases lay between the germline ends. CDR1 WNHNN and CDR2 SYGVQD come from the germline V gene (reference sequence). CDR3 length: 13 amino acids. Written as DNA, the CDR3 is TGCGCCAGCAGTGTTACGCGTAACTATGGCTACACCTTC. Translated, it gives CASSVTRNYGYTF.

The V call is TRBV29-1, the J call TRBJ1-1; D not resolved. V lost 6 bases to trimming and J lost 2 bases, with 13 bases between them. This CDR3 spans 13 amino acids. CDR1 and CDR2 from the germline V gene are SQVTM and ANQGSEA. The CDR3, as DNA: TGCAGCGTCTTGCTCAGGTTAAACACTGAAGCTTTCTTT. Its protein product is CSVLLRLNTEAFF.

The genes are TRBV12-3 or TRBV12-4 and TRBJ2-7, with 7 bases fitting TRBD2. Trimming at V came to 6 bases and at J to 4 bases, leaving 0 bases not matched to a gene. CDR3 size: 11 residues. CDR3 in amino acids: CASSGGYEQYF. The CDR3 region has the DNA TGTGCCAGCAGCGGGGGGTACGAGCAGTACTTC.

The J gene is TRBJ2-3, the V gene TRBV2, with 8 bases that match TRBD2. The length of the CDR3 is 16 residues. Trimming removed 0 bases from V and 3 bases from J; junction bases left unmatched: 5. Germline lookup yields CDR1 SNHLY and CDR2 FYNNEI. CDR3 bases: TGTGCCAGCAGTGAAGCGCGTTCGGGGGGGACAGATACGCAGTATTTT. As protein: CASSEARSGGTDTQYF.

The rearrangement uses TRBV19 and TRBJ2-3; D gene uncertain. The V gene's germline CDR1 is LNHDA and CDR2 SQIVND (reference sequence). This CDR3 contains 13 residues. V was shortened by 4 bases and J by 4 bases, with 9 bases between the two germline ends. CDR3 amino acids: CASSSRRADTQYF. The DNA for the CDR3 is TGTGCCAGTAGTAGTCGACGGGCAGATACGCAGTATTTT. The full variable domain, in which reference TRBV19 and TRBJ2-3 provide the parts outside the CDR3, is DGGITQSPKYLFRKEGQNVTLSCEQNLNHDAMYWYRQDPGQGLRLIYYSQIVNDFQKGDIAEGYSVSREKKESFPLTVTSAQKNPTAFYLCASSSRRADTQYFGPGTRLTVL.

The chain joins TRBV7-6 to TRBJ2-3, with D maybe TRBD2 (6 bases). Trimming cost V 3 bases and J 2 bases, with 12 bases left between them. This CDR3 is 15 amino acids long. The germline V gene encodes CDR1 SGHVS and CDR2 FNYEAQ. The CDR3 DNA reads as TGTGCCAGCAGCTTCGGGACTGTTCACACAGATACGCAGTATTTT. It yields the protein CASSFGTVHTDTQYF.

This CDR3 reads CASSLGGGTTNEKLFF. The CDR3 DNA reads as TGTGCCAGCAGCTTAGGTGGCGGAACAACTAATGAAAAACTGTTTTTT. The chain couples TRBV7-6 to TRBJ1-4; D ambiguous. Germline V gives CDR1 SGHVS, CDR2 FNYEAQ. V was clipped by 1 base and J by 0 bases, with 9 bases between them. The CDR3 has 16 amino acids.

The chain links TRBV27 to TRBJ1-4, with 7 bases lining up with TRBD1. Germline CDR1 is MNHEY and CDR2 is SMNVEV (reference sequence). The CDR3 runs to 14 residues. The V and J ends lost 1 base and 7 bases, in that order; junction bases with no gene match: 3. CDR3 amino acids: CASSLFSGGEKLFF. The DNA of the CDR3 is TGTGCCAGCAGTTTATTCTCAGGGGGTGAAAAACTGTTTTTT. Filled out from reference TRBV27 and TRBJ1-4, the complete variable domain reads EAQVTQNPRYLITVTGKKLTVTCSQNMNHEYMSWYRQDPGLGLRQIYYSMNVEVTDKGDVPEGYKVSRKEKRNFPLILESPSPNQTSLYFCASSLFSGGEKLFFGSGTQLSVL.

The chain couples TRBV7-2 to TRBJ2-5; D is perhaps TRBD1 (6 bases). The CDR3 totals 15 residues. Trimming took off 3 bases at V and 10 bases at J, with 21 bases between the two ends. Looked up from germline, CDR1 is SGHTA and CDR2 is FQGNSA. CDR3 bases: TGTGCCAGCAGCTTGTGGGAGACGGACCCCAGGGGCCAGTACTTC. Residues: CASSLWETDPRGQYF.

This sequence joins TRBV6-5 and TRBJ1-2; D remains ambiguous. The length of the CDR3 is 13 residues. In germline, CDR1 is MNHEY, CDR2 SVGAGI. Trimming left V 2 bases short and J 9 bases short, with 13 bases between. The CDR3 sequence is CASSYAGSGSYTF. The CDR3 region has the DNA TGTGCCAGCAGTTACGCCGGCTCGGGAAGCTACACCTTC.

The CDR3 DNA sequence: TGTGCCAGCAGTTCCCCGACGGCTAGCGGGAGATCCGAGCAGTACTTC. Its protein is CASSSPTASGRSEQYF. The chain uses TRBV6-5 and TRBJ2-7; 10 nucleotides line up with TRBD2. The CDR3 loop spans 16 amino acids. CDR1 is MNHEY and CDR2 is SVGAGI in the germline V gene. Losses at the gene ends were 4 bases for V and 6 bases for J; bases not matched to a gene: 12.